This TCR beta chain originates from a study of post-analysis software for immune sequencing data. Regarding the study as a whole: In patients, five or six TRBV segments were more frequent than in controls, with TRBV5-6, TRBV5-1 and TRBV20-1 among them.

Germline CDR1 reads MGHRA; CDR2 reads YSYEKL. The CDR3 covers 16 residues. Trimming shortened V by 4 bases and J by 4 bases, and 19 bases separated the two germline ends. This clonotype has only a few counts. Its matching antigen is unknown. Carried by the TCR beta cDNA libraries were unique molecular identifiers. TCRdb called the PCR reads again in MiXCR, with one record for every CDR3 protein. This sample yields more than 500,000 distinct CDR3 sequences, of which around 36% are seen a single time; approximately 6% belongs to the top ten. This receptor was taken from a girl between 2 and 17 years old with multiple sclerosis. This sequence joins TRBV4-1 and TRBJ1-2, with a weak D call TRBD1 (5 bases). Sequences were obtained from blood. The CDR3, as DNA: TGCGCCAGCAGCCTACAGACGGTACTAAGGGGCTATGGCTACACCTTC. It encodes CASSLQTVLRGYGYTF.